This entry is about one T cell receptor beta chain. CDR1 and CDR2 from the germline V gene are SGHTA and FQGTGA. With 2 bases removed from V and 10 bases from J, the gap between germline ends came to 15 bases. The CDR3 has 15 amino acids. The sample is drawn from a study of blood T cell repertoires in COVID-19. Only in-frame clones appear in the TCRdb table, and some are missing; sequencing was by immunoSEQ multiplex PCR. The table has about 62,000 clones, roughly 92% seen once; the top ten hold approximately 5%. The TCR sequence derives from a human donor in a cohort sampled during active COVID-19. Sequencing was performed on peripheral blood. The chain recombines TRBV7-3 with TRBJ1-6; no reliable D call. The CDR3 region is CASSLELVFRSPLHF. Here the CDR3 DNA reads TGTGCCAGCAGCTTAGAGTTGGTATTCCGATCACCCCTCCACTTT.